This TCR beta chain was documented in a study of ipilimumab plus nivolumab after autologous stem cell transplantation (dated by TCRdb to the early 2020s). Context from the whole study: Trial patients received a median of about five ipilimumab doses and roughly eight nivolumab doses. Primary refractory and relapsed disease were included in the DLBCL cohort, with 18-month progression-free survival of approximately 83% and 30%, respectively. The intent-to-treat population of the trial was made up of a few dozen patients. Patients with high-risk diffuse large B cell lymphoma, mature T cell lymphoma, or multiple myeloma undergoing autologous transplant were enrolled in the trial.

V and J are truncated by 1 base and 6 bases respectively, leaving an intervening sequence of 13 bases. From the cysteine up to the phenylalanine, the CDR3 has a length of 13 residues. Solely the CDR3 DNA is kept, with 39 bases framed from the first base. CDR1 and CDR2 are read off the germline V gene (reference sequence) as GTSNPN and SVGIG. Overall study outcomes, separate from this receptor: Per the authors, a biologic rationale for further study of the post-transplant checkpoint inhibition approach was offered by T cell receptor repertoire, regulatory T cell phenotype and gut microbiota profiles. The authors concluded that, as post-transplant consolidation, combined checkpoint inhibition appeared tolerable.

Checkpoint therapy began 14 to 28 days after autologous transplant, with ipilimumab given at 1 mg/kg intravenously on day 1 of selected weeks. The nivolumab dose was 3 mg/kg intravenously, delivered on day 1 of weeks 1, 4, 7, 10, and every two weeks through week 26. This was a Phase Ib clinical trial that tested ipilimumab plus nivolumab, given as combined checkpoint inhibition, for consolidation following autologous stem cell transplantation. Library construction relied on the immunoSEQ multiplex PCR assay. TCRdb holds this immuneACCESS table with in-frame rearrangements only. Some clones are missing; in checked studies, unresolved V genes explain under half, and the rest has no known cause. The sample table shows about 83,000 clones, and under 85% are seen once. The top ten clones comprise 2.2% of the sample. Comment on this clone: What antigen it recognizes has not been identified. Qualities for individual bases were not recorded, and no much larger clone is one base off.

Sequencing was performed on PBMCs, taken in a trial of ipilimumab plus nivolumab as post-transplant consolidation. The V gene is TRBV30 and the J gene is TRBJ2-7, and perhaps TRBD1 as D gene, on 7 matching bases. This TCR was recovered from a male donor with diffuse large B-cell lymphoma. The nucleotides read TGTGCCTGGAGTGCTAGACAGGGAGGCGAGCAGTACTTC. It specifies CAWSARQGGEQYF.